Listed here is a single TCR beta chain. The antigen remains undetermined. Other DNA sequences in this specimen translate into the identical CDR3. Clones were sequenced by immunoSEQ multiplex PCR, and TCRdb holds only the in-frame ones, with some missing. The profile shows fewer than 650,000 clones, roughly 79% of them singletons. The data were taken from a study of shared clonotypes between healthy human individuals. When samples were unsorted, some 84 million PBMCs were used for genomic DNA. Findings and limits, study-wide: Clonotype sharing among donors was thought likely to change with sequencing depth.

The sequence was obtained from a woman between 40 and 50 years old in good health. Some clones in this sample may be carry-over from other donors' samples. Sample: PBMCs.

The chain's CDR3 is CASSPRGLAASYEQYF. CDR3 bases: TGTGCCAGCTCACCACGGGGACTAGCGGCGTCCTACGAGCAGTACTTC. The V gene is TRBV18, the J gene TRBJ2-7; 11 nucleotides align to TRBD2. CDR3 size: 16 residues. CDR1 and CDR2 (germline): KGHSH, LQKENI. The V gene end was trimmed by 1 base and the J gene end by 1 base; junction bases not matched to a gene: 3.